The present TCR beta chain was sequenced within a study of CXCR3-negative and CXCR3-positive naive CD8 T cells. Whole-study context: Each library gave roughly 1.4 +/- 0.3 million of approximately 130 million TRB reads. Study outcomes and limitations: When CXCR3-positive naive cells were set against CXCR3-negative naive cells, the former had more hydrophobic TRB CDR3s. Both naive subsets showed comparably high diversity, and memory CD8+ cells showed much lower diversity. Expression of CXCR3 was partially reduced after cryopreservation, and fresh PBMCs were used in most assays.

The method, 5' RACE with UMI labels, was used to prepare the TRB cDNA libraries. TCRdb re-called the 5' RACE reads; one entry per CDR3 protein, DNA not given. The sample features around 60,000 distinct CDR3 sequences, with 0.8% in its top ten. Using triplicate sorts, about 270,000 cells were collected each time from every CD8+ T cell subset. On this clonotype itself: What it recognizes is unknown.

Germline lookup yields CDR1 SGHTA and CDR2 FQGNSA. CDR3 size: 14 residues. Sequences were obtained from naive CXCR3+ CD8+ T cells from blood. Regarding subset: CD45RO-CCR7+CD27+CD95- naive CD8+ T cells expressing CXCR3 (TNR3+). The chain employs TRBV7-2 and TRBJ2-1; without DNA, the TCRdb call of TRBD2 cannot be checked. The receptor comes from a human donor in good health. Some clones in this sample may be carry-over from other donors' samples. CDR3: CASSSTWEDNEQFF.